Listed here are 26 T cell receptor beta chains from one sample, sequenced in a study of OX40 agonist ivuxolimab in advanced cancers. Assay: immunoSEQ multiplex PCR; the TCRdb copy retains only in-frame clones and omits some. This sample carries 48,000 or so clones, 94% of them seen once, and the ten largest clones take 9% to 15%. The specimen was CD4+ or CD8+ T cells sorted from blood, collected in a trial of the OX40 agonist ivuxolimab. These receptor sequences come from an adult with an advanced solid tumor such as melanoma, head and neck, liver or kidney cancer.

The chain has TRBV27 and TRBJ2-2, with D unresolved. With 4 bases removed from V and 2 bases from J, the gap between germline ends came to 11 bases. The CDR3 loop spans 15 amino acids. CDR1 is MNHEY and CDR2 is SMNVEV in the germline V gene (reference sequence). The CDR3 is CASSSWRTNTGELFF. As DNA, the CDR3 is TGTGCCAGCAGTTCCTGGCGGACCAACACCGGGGAGCTGTTTTTT.

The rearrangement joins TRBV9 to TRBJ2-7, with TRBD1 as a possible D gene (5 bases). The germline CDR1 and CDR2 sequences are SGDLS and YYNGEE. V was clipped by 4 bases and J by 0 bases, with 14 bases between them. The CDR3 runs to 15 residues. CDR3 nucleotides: TGTGCCAGCAGCCCTCCCGACAGCTTCTCCTACGAGCAGTACTTC. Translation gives CASSPPDSFSYEQYF.

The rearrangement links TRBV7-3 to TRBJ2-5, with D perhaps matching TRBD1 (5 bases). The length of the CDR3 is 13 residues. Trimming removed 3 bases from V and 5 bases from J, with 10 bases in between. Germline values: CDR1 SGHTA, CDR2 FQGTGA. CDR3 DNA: TGTGCCAGCAGCTTTAGGGGTGGGGAGACCCAGTACTTC. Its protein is CASSFRGGETQYF.

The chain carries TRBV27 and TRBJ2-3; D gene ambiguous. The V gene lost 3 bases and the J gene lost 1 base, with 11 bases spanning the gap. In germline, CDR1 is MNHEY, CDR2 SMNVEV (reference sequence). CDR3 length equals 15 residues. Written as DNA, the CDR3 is TGTGCCAGCAGTTTTATTGGGGTTGGCACAGATACGCAGTATTTT. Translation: CASSFIGVGTDTQYF.

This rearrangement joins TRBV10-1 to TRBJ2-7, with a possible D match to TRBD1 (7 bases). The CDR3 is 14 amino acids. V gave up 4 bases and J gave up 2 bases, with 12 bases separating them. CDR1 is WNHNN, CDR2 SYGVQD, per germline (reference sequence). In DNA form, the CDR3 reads TGCGCCAGCAGTGGGGGGGACAGCGCCTACGAGCAGTACTTC. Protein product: CASSGGDSAYEQYF.

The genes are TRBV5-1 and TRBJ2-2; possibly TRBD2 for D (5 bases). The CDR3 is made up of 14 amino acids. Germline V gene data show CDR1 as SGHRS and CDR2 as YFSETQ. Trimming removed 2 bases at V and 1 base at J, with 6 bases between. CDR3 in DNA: TGCGCCAGCAGCTTCGGGGAGAACACCGGGGAGCTGTTTTTT. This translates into CASSFGENTGELFF. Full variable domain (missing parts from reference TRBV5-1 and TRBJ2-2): KAGVTQTPRYLIKTRGQQVTLSCSPISGHRSVSWYQQTPGQGLQFLFEYFSETQRNKGNFPGRFSGRQFSNSRSEMNVSTLELGDSALYLCASSFGENTGELFFGEGSRLTVL.

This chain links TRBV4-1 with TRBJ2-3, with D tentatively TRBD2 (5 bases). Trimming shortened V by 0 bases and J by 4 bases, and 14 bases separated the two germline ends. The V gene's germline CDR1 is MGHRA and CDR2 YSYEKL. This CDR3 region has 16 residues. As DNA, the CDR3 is TGCGCCAGCAGCCAAGATGGGCTAGCATTGGCAGATACGCAGTATTTT. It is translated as CASSQDGLALADTQYF.

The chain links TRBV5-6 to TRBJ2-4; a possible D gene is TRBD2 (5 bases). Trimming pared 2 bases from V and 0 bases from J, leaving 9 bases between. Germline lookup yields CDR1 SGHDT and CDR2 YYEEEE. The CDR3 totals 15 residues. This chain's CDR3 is CASSFPGIAKNIQYF. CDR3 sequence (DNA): TGTGCCAGCAGCTTCCCGGGGATAGCCAAAAACATTCAGTACTTC.

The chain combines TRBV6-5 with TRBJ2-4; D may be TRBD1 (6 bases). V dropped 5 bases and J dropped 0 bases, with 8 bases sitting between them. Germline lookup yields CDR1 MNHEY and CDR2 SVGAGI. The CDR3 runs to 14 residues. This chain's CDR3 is CASSMDRAKNIQYF. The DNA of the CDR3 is TGTGCCAGCAGTATGGACAGAGCCAAAAACATTCAGTACTTC.

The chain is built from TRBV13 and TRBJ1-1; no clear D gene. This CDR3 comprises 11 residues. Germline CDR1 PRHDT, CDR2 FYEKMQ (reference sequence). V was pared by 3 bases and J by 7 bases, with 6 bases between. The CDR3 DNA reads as TGTGCCAGCAGCTTTCAGGTTGAAGCTTTCTTT. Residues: CASSFQVEAFF.

CDR3 protein: CASSVGQGAYETQYF. CDR3 in DNA: TGTGCCAGCAGCGTGGGACAGGGGGCTTATGAGACCCAGTACTTC. The V gene is TRBV9, the J gene TRBJ2-5; 12 bases map to TRBD1. CDR3 size: 15 residues. The V gene's germline CDR1 is SGDLS and CDR2 YYNGEE. V was clipped by 2 bases and J by 5 bases; unmatched bases: 4.

DNA of the CDR3: TGTGCCTGGAGTGTAACAGTGAGCTCCTACGAGCAGTACTTC. Residues: CAWSVTVSSYEQYF. The chain recombines TRBV30 with TRBJ2-7; D gene ambiguous. This CDR3 contains 14 residues. Germline assignment: CDR1 GTSNPN and CDR2 SVGIG (reference sequence). The V gene lost 0 bases and the J gene lost 0 bases, with 9 bases spanning the gap.

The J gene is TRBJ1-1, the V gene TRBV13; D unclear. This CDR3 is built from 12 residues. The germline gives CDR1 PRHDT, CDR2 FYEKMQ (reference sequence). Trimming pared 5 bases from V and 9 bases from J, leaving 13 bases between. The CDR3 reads CASSHLRDQAFF. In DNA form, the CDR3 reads TGTGCCAGCAGCCATTTGAGGGATCAAGCTTTCTTT. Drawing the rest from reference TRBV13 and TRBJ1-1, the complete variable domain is AAGVIQSPRHLIKEKRETATLKCYPIPRHDTVYWYQQGPGQDPQFLISFYEKMQSDKGSIPDRFSAQQFSDYHSELNMSSLELGDSALYFCASSHLRDQAFFGQGTRLTVV.

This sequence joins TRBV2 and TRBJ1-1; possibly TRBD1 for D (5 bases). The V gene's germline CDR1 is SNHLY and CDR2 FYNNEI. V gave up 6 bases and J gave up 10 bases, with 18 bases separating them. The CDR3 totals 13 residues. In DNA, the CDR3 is TGTGCCAGCAGAGCCGGGACCGGAGAGGGAGCTTTCTTT. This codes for CASRAGTGEGAFF.

The CDR3 nucleotides read TGCGCCAGCAGTCCCCTGGGGGGGAACGAGCAGTACTTC. This codes for CASSPLGGNEQYF. The rearrangement links TRBV5-1 to TRBJ2-7; 7 bases match TRBD2. V dropped 5 bases and J dropped 5; count of bases not matched to a gene: 7. Germline CDR1 and CDR2: SGHRS and YFSETQ. The length of the CDR3 is 13 residues.

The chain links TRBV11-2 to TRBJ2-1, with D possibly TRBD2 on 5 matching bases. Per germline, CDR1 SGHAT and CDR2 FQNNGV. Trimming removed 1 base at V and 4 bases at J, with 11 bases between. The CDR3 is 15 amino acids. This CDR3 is CASSLGLALYNEQFF. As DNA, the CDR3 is TGTGCCAGCAGCTTAGGATTAGCGCTTTACAATGAGCAGTTCTTC.

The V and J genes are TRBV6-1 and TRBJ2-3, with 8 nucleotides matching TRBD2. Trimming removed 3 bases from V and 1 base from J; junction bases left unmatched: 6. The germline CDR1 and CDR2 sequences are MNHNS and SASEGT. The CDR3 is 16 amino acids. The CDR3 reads CASSERAGDRTDTQYF. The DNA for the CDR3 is TGTGCCAGCAGTGAGCGAGCGGGGGACCGCACAGATACGCAGTATTTT.

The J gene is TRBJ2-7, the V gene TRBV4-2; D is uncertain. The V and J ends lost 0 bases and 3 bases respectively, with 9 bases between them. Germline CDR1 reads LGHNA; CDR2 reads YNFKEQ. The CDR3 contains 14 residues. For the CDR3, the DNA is TGTGCCAGCAGCCAAGAGGGCCCCCTCTACGAGCAGTACTTC. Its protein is CASSQEGPLYEQYF.

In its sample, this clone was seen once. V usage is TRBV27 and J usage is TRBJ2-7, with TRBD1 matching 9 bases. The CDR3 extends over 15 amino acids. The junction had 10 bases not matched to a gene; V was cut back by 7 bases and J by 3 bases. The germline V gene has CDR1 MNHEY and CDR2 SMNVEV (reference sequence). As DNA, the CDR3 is TGTGCCAGCAAGGAGGGACAGGGATTTGGCTACGAGCAGTACTTC. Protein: CASKEGQGFGYEQYF.

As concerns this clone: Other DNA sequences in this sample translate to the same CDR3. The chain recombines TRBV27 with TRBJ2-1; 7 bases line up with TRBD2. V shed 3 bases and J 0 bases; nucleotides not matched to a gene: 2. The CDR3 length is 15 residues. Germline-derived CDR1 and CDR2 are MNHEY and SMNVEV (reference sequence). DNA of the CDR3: TGTGCCAGCAGTTTGGGCGGGAGCTCCTACAATGAGCAGTTCTTC. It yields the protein CASSLGGSSYNEQFF.

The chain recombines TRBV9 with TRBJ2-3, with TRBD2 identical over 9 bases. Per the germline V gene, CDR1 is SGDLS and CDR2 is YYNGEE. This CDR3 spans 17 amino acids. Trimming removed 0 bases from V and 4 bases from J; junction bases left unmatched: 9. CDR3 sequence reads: CASSVASLAGFSDTQYF. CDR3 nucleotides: TGTGCCAGCAGCGTAGCGTCCCTAGCGGGATTCTCAGATACGCAGTATTTT.

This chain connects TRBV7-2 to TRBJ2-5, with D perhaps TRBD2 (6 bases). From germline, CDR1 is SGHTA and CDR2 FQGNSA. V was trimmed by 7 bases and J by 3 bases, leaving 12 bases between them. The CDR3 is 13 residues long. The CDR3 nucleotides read TGTGCCAGCACCGTTAGCGGAGAAGAGACCCAGTACTTC. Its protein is CASTVSGEETQYF.

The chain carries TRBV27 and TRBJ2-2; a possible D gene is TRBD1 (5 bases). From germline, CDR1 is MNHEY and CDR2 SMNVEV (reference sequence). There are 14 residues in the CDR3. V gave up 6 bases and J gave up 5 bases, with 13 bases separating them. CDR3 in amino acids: CASSVISGTGELFF. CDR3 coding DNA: TGTGCCAGCAGCGTCATCTCAGGGACCGGGGAGCTGTTTTTT.

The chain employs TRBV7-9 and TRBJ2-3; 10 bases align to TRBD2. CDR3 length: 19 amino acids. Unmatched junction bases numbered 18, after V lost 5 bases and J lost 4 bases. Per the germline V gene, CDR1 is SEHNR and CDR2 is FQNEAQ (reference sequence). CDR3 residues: CASSEFTSGKWLTADTQYF. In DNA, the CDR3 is TGTGCCAGCAGCGAGTTCACTAGCGGGAAATGGTTAACTGCAGATACGCAGTATTTT.

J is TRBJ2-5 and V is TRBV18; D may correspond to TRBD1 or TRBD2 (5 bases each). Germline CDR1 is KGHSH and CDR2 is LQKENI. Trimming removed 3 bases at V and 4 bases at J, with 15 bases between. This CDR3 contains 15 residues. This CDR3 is CASSPLGTTGETQYF. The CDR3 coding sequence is TGTGCCAGCTCACCCTTAGGGACGACCGGAGAGACCCAGTACTTC.

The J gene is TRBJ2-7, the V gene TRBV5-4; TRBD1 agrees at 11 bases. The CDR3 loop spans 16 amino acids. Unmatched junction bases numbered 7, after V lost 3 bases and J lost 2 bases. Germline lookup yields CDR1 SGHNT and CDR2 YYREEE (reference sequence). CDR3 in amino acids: CASSWGQGGAAYEQYF. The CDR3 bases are TGTGCCAGCAGCTGGGGACAGGGGGGAGCGGCCTACGAGCAGTACTTC.